One and the same sample provided the 21 T cell receptor beta chains below, sequenced in a study of cytomegalovirus exposure and HLA in healthy donors. The PCR used 60 Vbeta and 13 Jbeta primers. Clones were sequenced by immunoSEQ multiplex PCR, and TCRdb holds only the in-frame ones, with some missing. Counted here are about 180,000 clones, around 80% occurring once; the ten biggest clones make up approximately 1.5%. The sequencing sample was made of PBMCs. These receptors came from a man aged 18-30 years in good health and CMV-seronegative.

Details on this clone: Other nucleotide sequences from this sample produce the same CDR3. The chain carries TRBV5-4 and TRBJ2-5; TRBD2 aligns across 14 bases. CDR3 size: 17 residues. V was clipped by 4 bases and J by 5 bases; unmatched bases: 10. Germline assignment: CDR1 SGHNT and CDR2 YYREEE (reference sequence). CDR3 in DNA: TGTGCCAGCAGCCCCGGGACTAGCGGGGGAAAGGTGGAGACCCAGTACTTC. Residues: CASSPGTSGGKVETQYF.

The chain couples TRBV13 to TRBJ2-5, with D tentatively TRBD2 (5 bases). The DNA end is a closer match to TRBJ2-7, so the J assignment may be wrong. CDR1 PRHDT and CDR2 FYEKMQ come from the germline V gene (reference sequence). CDR3 size: 13 residues. CDR3 nucleotide sequence: TGTGCCAGCAGCTTAACACGGGGTTACGAGCAGTACTTC. Amino acids: CASSLTRGYEQYF.

This clone was seen only a few times. The genes are TRBV5-4 and TRBJ1-2; the match to TRBD1 covers 8 bases. With V trimmed by 0 bases and J by 4 bases, 8 bases remained unmatched. Germline CDR1 is SGHNT and CDR2 is YYREEE (reference sequence). The CDR3 runs 16 residues. The CDR3 loop is CASSLGQGAFIYGYTF. CDR3 bases: TGTGCCAGCAGCTTGGGCCAGGGGGCATTCATCTATGGCTACACCTTC.

The chain employs TRBV10-3 and TRBJ2-1; 12 nucleotides agree with TRBD2. Germline CDR1 ENHRY, CDR2 SYGVKD. V shed 0 bases and J 8 bases; nucleotides not matched to a gene: 5. CDR3 length: 16 amino acids. The CDR3 is CAISESTSGGPDEQFF. CDR3 bases: TGTGCCATCAGTGAGTCGACTAGCGGGGGCCCGGATGAGCAGTTCTTC.

This clone was seen a handful of times. The chain employs TRBV4-1 and TRBJ2-5, with 10 bases lining up with TRBD2. Trimming cost V 4 bases and J 5 bases; bases outside gene matches: 7. Germline lookup yields CDR1 MGHRA and CDR2 YSYEKL. The CDR3 consists of 15 residues. CDR3 sequence: CASSPLAGGGETQYF. DNA for the CDR3: TGCGCCAGCAGCCCCTTAGCGGGAGGTGGTGAGACCCAGTACTTC.

The rearrangement uses TRBV19 and TRBJ1-2; TRBD1 agrees at 7 bases. The CDR3 runs 16 residues. V was pared by 5 bases and J by 4 bases, with 13 bases of the junction left unmatched. Germline CDR1 reads LNHDA; CDR2 reads SQIVND (reference sequence). CDR3 bases: TGTGCCAGTAGTTCAGGACAGGAGCGGACTTCCTATGGCTACACCTTC. It yields the protein CASSSGQERTSYGYTF.

The chain couples TRBV27 to TRBJ2-3; 8 bases are a match to TRBD1. Unmatched junction bases numbered 3, after V lost 3 bases and J lost 1 base. CDR3 size: 15 residues. Germline lookup yields CDR1 MNHEY and CDR2 SMNVEV (reference sequence). CDR3 coding DNA: TGTGCCAGCAGTTTTCTGACAGGGGGCACAGATACGCAGTATTTT. The encoded protein is CASSFLTGGTDTQYF.

This chain uses TRBV30 with TRBJ1-2; D gene ambiguous. Germline V lookup: CDR1 GTSNPN, CDR2 SVGIG (reference sequence). This CDR3 spans 15 amino acids. V dropped 2 bases and J dropped 2 bases, with 15 bases sitting between them. CDR3 nucleotide sequence: TGTGCCTGGAGTAGGTGGCCAGACTTAAACTATGGCTACACCTTC. Its protein product is CAWSRWPDLNYGYTF.

V and J are TRBV10-3 and TRBJ1-2; no reliable D call. Trimming pared 10 bases from V and 4 bases from J, leaving 13 bases between. The CDR3 is made up of 12 amino acids. Germline loops: CDR1 ENHRY, CDR2 SYGVKD. CDR3 bases: TGTGCCACCTCTCCCGCGGGCTATGGCTACACCTTC. Its protein is CATSPAGYGYTF.

This clone was detected a few times. V is TRBV9 and J is TRBJ2-3, with a tentative D call TRBD2 (7 bases). With 2 bases removed from V and 2 bases from J, the gap between germline ends came to 12 bases. The CDR3 is 15 residues long. Germline-derived CDR1 and CDR2 are SGDLS and YYNGEE. CDR3 coding DNA: TGTGCCAGCAGCGTGAGGGGGGGGTACACAGATACGCAGTATTTT. This codes for CASSVRGGYTDTQYF.

The genes are TRBV11-1 and TRBJ2-1, with a tentative D call TRBD1 (6 bases). The V end was cut by 1 base, the J end by 2 bases, with 15 bases between. Looked up from germline, CDR1 is SGHAT and CDR2 is FQDESV (reference sequence). The CDR3 spans 17 residues. The DNA of the CDR3 is TGTGCCAGCAGCTTAGAGGGGGACCAGGATCCCTACAATGAGCAGTTCTTC. Its translation is CASSLEGDQDPYNEQFF. The variable domain in full, with the rest retrieved from reference TRBV11-1 and TRBJ2-1, is EAEVAQSPRYKITEKSQAVAFWCDPISGHATLYWYRQILGQGPELLVQFQDESVVDDSQLPKDRFSAERLKGVDSTLKIQPAELGDSAMYLCASSLEGDQDPYNEQFFGPGTRLTVL.

The chain has TRBV4-3 and TRBJ2-2, with TRBD2 matching 13 bases. This CDR3 has 19 amino acids. The V gene end was trimmed by 0 bases and the J gene end by 4 bases; junction bases not matched to a gene: 8. CDR1 and CDR2 from the germline V gene are LGHNA and YSLEER. The CDR3 DNA follows: TGCGCCAGCAGCCAAGATCCCTGGACTAGCGGGAGTGGCACCGGGGAGCTGTTTTTT. Amino acids: CASSQDPWTSGSGTGELFF.

The chain joins TRBV6-1 to TRBJ2-1; D perhaps matches TRBD2 (5 bases). Looked up from germline, CDR1 is MNHNS and CDR2 is SASEGT. V lost 3 bases and J 6 bases, leaving 9 bases between the germline ends. The CDR3 contains 13 residues. Here the CDR3 DNA reads TGTGCCAGCAGTGATCATACTAGCAATGAGCAGTTCTTC. Encoded protein: CASSDHTSNEQFF.

This clone was observed once. This rearrangement joins TRBV4-2 to TRBJ2-5; D perhaps matches TRBD2 (6 bases). Germline values: CDR1 LGHNA, CDR2 YNFKEQ. The CDR3 contains 14 residues. Trimming shortened V by 6 bases and J by 5 bases, and 16 bases separated the two germline ends. CDR3 nucleotide sequence: TGTGCCAGCAGACACACGGACGGGGGTGAGACCCAGTACTTC. It specifies CASRHTDGGETQYF.

V and J are TRBV7-3 and TRBJ2-1, with D perhaps matching TRBD2 (5 bases). Per the germline V gene, CDR1 is SGHTA and CDR2 is FQGTGA. Trimming removed 2 bases at V and 8 bases at J, with 19 bases between. The length of the CDR3 is 16 residues. In nucleotides, the CDR3 is TGTGCCAGCAGCTTACGTCCTAGCTGGGGTTCGGATGAGCAGTTCTTC. This gives the protein CASSLRPSWGSDEQFF.

V gene TRBV6-5 combines with J gene TRBJ2-2; TRBD1 agrees at 8 bases. The germline gives CDR1 MNHEY, CDR2 SVGAGI. J lost 4 bases, V lost 6 bases, and 4 bases had no gene match. The CDR3 covers 14 residues. This CDR3 reads CASRGDRRTGELFF. For the CDR3, the DNA is TGTGCCAGCAGGGGGGACAGGCGCACCGGGGAGCTGTTTTTT.

The V call is TRBV2, the J call TRBJ2-5, with 7 positions matching TRBD2. V lost 4 bases and J lost 3; bases outside the gene matches: 5. Germline loops: CDR1 SNHLY, CDR2 FYNNEI. This CDR3 is 14 amino acids long. For the CDR3, the DNA is TGTGCCAGCAGTGCTTCCGCGGGGGAAGAGACCCAGTACTTC. It yields the protein CASSASAGEETQYF.

V is TRBV18 and J is TRBJ2-1; TRBD1 agrees at 7 bases. The V segment lost 2 bases and the J segment 7 bases; nucleotides outside the gene matches: 8. This CDR3 is built from 15 residues. CDR1 and CDR2 from the germline V gene are KGHSH and LQKENI. The CDR3 sequence: CASSPGRTGRNEQFF. In DNA form, the CDR3 reads TGTGCCAGCTCACCAGGTCGGACAGGAAGGAATGAGCAGTTCTTC.

The gene calls are TRBV4-3 and TRBJ2-7; the D is unclear. There are 15 residues in the CDR3. V was cut by 0 bases and J by 3 bases, with 12 bases left in between. CDR1 is LGHNA and CDR2 is YSLEER in the germline V gene. The CDR3 here is CASSQDGSNGYEQYF. CDR3 bases: TGCGCCAGCAGCCAAGATGGTAGCAATGGCTACGAGCAGTACTTC.

The chain combines TRBV7-9 with TRBJ1-1, with 7 bases matching TRBD1. J gave up 2 bases and V 2 bases, and 2 bases lay outside the gene matches. The CDR3 has 14 amino acids. CDR1 and CDR2 from the germline V gene are SEHNR and FQNEAQ (reference sequence). CDR3 nucleotide sequence: TGTGCCAGCAGCTTACAGGGGGTCAACACTGAAGCTTTCTTT. It codes for CASSLQGVNTEAFF.

DNA for the CDR3: TGTGCCAGCAACCTACAGGGACCGGAGACCCAGTACTTC. Translation gives CASNLQGPETQYF. The chain joins TRBV6-5 to TRBJ2-5; weak D call: TRBD1 (6 bases). CDR3 length: 13 amino acids. V lost 7 bases, J lost 5 bases, and 14 bases lay in between. CDR1 and CDR2 from the germline V gene are MNHEY and SVGAGI.